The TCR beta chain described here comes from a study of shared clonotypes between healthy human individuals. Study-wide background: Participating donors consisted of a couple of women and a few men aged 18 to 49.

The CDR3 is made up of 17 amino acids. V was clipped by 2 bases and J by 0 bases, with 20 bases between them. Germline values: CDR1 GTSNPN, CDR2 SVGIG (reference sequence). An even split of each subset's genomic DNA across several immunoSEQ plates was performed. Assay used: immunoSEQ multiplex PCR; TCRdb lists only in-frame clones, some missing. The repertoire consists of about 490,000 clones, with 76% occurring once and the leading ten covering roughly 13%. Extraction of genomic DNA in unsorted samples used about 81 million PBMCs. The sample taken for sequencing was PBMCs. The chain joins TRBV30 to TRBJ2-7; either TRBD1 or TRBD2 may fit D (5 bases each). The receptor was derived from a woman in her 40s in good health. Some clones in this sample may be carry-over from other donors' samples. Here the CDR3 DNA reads TGTGCCTGGAGTCCCTGGGGACGGATAACAAGCTCCTACGAGCAGTACTTC. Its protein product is CAWSPWGRITSSYEQYF.